The clone carrying this TCR beta chain was seen only a few times. Its antigen is still unknown. The data belong to a study of cytomegalovirus exposure and HLA in healthy donors. Whole-study results and caveats: For presence/absence analyses, sequencing depth was assumed to be roughly uniform across donors. Fewer N-insertions than the 666-donor mean were reportedly shown by an Asian-associated ancestry cluster in a later analysis. A later analysis linked a missense variant in DCLRE1C to the trimming of TCR beta V and J genes.

Amplification used 60 Vbeta primers and 13 Jbeta primers. TCRdb keeps only in-frame clones here, not all; method: immunoSEQ multiplex PCR. Of under 130,000 clones in the sample, roughly 70% were seen once. Germline V gene lookup returns CDR1 MDHEN and CDR2 SYDVKM. The CDR3 has 16 amino acids. With V trimmed by 6 bases and J by 0 bases, 7 bases remained unmatched. Nominally healthy donors provided the samples, though records likely missed some immune exposures. Input material: PBMCs. The V gene is TRBV28, the J gene TRBJ2-3; 9 bases line up with TRBD2. This TCR was sampled from a man aged 40-50 years in good health and CMV-seropositive. Written as DNA, the CDR3 is TGTGCCAGCAGCCAGGGACTAGCCGAGAGCACAGATACGCAGTATTTT. As protein: CASSQGLAESTDTQYF.